This T cell receptor (beta chain) appears in the sequencing data of a study of CD4+ T cells in melanoma. Germline CDR1 reads MNHNS; CDR2 reads SASEGT. The CDR3 runs to 15 residues. The repertoire was sequenced with immunoSEQ multiplex PCR; TCRdb's copy has only in-frame clones and lacks some. The profile shows roughly 150,000 clones, around 90% of them singletons. This clone was observed a single time. The antigen remains undetermined. At one of its ends the junction is not consistent with the germline gene, which may arise from a read error. Broader study findings: In melanoma, neoantigen-specific CD4+ T cells reportedly differed in differentiation state. A reported correlation linked neoantigen-specific CD4+ T cells to CD8+, macrophage and B cell function.

This TCR came from a human donor with melanoma. The J gene is TRBJ1-2, the V gene TRBV6-1; no clear D. CDR3: CASREEGHGNYGYTF. CDR3 in DNA: TGTGCCAGCAGAGAAGAGGGCCACGGAAACTATGGCTACACCTTC.